The 5 T cell receptor beta chains below come from one sample, sequenced in a study of T cell repertoires in cytomegalovirus infection. TCRdb processed the reads anew with MiXCR; each CDR3 protein has one entry. The table shows more than 95,000 distinct CDR3 sequences, with 32% occurring only once. For these receptors, no antigen is known. Sample: CD8+ T cells from cultured PBMCs, taken from culture after CMV antigen stimulation. These receptors all stem from a human donor in good health (CMV status not recorded). Some clones in this sample may be carry-over from other donors' samples.

The sample holds a few counts of this clonotype. V and J are TRBV4-3 and TRBJ1-6; D is unresolved. V lost 0 bases and J 8 bases, leaving 20 bases between the germline ends. Per the germline V gene, CDR1 is LGHNA and CDR2 is YSLEER. CDR3 length: 18 residues. CDR3 DNA: TGCGCCAGCAGCCAAGATCCAGCGGGCGGCTCGATCGATTCACCCCTCCACTTT. Residues: CASSQDPAGGSIDSPLHF.

This clonotype was observed a handful of times. The V and J genes are TRBV6-2 or TRBV6-3 and TRBJ2-5; D might be TRBD1 (6 bases). V was shortened by 6 bases and J by 5 bases, with 25 bases between the two germline ends. This CDR3 has 17 amino acids. In germline, CDR1 is MNHEY, CDR2 SVGEGT. CDR3 sequence (DNA): TGTGCCAGCAGCCCCTGGAAAGGACAGTTAGGCCGGGAGACCCAGTACTTC. Protein product: CASSPWKGQLGRETQYF.

At least ten counts were recorded for this clonotype. V and J are TRBV5-6 and TRBJ2-7; TRBD2 matches 10 bases. Germline values: CDR1 SGHDT, CDR2 YYEEEE. This CDR3 spans 15 amino acids. J lost 5 bases, V lost 1 base, and 6 bases had no gene match. The CDR3 here is CASSLLASGGHEQYF. The CDR3 nucleotides are TGTGCCAGCAGCTTGTTGGCTAGCGGGGGCCACGAGCAGTACTTC.

The chain has TRBV6-1 and TRBJ2-7; TRBD1 aligns across 11 bases. From germline, CDR1 is MNHNS and CDR2 SASEGT. The trim removed 3 bases at V and 4 bases at J, leaving 2 bases unmatched. There are 14 residues in the CDR3. CDR3: CASSDRDRGYEQYF. The DNA of the CDR3 is TGTGCCAGCAGTGACCGGGACAGGGGGTACGAGCAGTACTTC.

This chain links TRBV29-1 with TRBJ2-1; D is unresolved. The CDR3 is 11 amino acids. CDR1 is SQVTM and CDR2 is ANQGSEA in the germline V gene. V was clipped by 7 bases and J by 4 bases, with 8 bases between them. The CDR3 DNA sequence: TGCAGCGGCAGGAGATACAATGAGCAGTTCTTC. Translating it yields CSGRRYNEQFF.